This TCR beta chain was retrieved from a study of cytomegalovirus exposure and HLA in healthy donors. Vbeta (60) and Jbeta (13) primers were used in the PCR. Clones were sequenced by immunoSEQ multiplex PCR, and TCRdb holds only the in-frame ones, with some missing. The sample has about 160,000 clones, around 78% seen once; the top ten hold 2.5% to 3.5%. The CDR3 has 16 residues. Germline-derived CDR1 and CDR2 are SGHNT and YYREEE (reference sequence). Trimming removed 0 bases from V and 2 bases from J; junction bases left unmatched: 5. Overall study results and limits: Versus the approximately 700-donor mean, an Asian-associated ancestry cluster reportedly showed fewer N-insertions in a later analysis. In vitro confirmation showed three CMV-associated chains to be CMV antigen specific.

Remarks on this clone: Its cognate antigen is unknown.

The rearrangement uses TRBV5-4 and TRBJ2-3, with 8 bases lining up with TRBD2. Input material: PBMCs. The sequence was obtained from a woman in her forties in good health and CMV-seronegative. CDR3 coding DNA: TGTGCCAGCAGCTTGGGGAGCGGGGGCAACACAGATACGCAGTATTTT. This codes for CASSLGSGGNTDTQYF.